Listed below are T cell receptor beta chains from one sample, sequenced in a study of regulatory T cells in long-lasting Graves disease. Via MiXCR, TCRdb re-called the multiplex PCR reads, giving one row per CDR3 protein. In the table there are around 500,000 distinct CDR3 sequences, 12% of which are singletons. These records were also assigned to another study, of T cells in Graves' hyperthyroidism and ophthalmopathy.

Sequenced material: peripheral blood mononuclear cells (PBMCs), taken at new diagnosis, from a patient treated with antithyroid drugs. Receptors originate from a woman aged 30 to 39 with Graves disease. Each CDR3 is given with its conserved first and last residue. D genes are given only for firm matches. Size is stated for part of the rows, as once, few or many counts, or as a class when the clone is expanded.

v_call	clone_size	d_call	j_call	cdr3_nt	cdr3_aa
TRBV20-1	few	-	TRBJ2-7	TGCAGTGCTTTCCCGGCCTACGAGCAGTACTTC	CSAFPAYEQYF
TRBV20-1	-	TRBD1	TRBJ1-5	TGCAGTGCCTCCGGGACAGGGCCCATGCTCAATCAGCCCCAGCATTTT	CSASGTGPMLNQPQHF
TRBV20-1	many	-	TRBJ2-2	TGCAGTGCCCGCACGGGTCTTACCGGGGAGCTGTTTTTT	CSARTGLTGELFF
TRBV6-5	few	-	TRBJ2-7	TGTGCCAGCAGTTACGGTTCCGGGGCAGGATTCGCCTACGAGCAGTACTTC	CASSYGSGAGFAYEQYF
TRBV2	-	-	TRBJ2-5	TGTGCCAGCAGTGGGACAGTACACCAAGAGACCCAGTACTTC	CASSGTVHQETQYF
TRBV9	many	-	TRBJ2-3	TGTGCCAGCAGCGGAGAGGGGACCAACACAGATACGCAGTATTTT	CASSGEGTNTDTQYF
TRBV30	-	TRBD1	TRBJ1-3	TGTGCCTGGAGTGTAGATGGCAGGGGGCCGGGAAACACCATATATTTT	CAWSVDGRGPGNTIYF
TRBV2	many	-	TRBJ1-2	TGTGCCAGCAGGAAGGAGTATGGCTACACCTTC	CASRKEYGYTF
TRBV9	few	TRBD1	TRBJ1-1	TGTGCCAGCAGCGTAGACCAGGGGGCTAACACTGAAGCTTTCTTT	CASSVDQGANTEAFF
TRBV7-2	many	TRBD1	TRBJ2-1	TGTGCCAGCAGCTTAATGTGGGGGACAGGGTGGAATGAGCAGTTCTTC	CASSLMWGTGWNEQFF
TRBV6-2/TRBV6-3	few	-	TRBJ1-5	TGTGCCAGCAGTTATTCCCGCTACCAGCCCCAGCATTTT	CASSYSRYQPQHF
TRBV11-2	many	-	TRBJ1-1	TGTGCCAGCAGCTTAGCTTGGGGGAGTACTGAAGCTTTCTTT	CASSLAWGSTEAFF
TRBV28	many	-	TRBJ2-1	TGTGCCAGCAGTTTGAGGGACCAGCCCTACAATGAGCAGTTCTTC	CASSLRDQPYNEQFF
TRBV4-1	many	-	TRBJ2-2	TGCGCCAGCAGCCAAGTGTTCGGGGAGCTGTTTTTT	CASSQVFGELFF
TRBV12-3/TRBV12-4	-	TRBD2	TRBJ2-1	TGTGCCAGCAGTAAGATAGCGGGAGGGCCAAGGAATGAGCAGTTCTTC	CASSKIAGGPRNEQFF
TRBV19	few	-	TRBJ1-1	TGTGCCAGTAGTATTTCGGGGGAGAACACTGAAGCTTTCTTT	CASSISGENTEAFF
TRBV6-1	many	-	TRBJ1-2	TGTGCCAGCAGTGTCCAGGGTAACTATGGCTACACCTTC	CASSVQGNYGYTF
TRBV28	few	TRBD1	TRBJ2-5	TGTGCCAGCAGCCCAAGTCCCGGGACAGGGATTGAGACCCAGTACTTC	CASSPSPGTGIETQYF
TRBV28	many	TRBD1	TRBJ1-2	TGTGCCAGCAGTTTACTGACAGGGCTCTATGGCTACACCTTC	CASSLLTGLYGYTF
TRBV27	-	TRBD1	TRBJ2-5	TGTGCCAGCAGCCGCCGGACAGGGGGTGCCCCAACCCAGTACTTC	CASSRRTGGAPTQYF
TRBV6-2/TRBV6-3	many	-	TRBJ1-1	TGTGCCAGCAGTTACCACGGGACGGTGAACACTGAAGCTTTCTTT	CASSYHGTVNTEAFF
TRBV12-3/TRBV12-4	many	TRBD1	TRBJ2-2	TGTGCCAGCAGTTTCGTCCGGGACAGGGTCACCGGGGAGCTGTTTTTT	CASSFVRDRVTGELFF
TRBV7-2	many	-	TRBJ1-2	TGTGCCAGCAGCTTAGATCGGGACTATGGCTACACCTTC	CASSLDRDYGYTF
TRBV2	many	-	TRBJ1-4	TGTGCCAGCAGTGAAACTAATGAAAAACTGTTTTTT	CASSETNEKLFF
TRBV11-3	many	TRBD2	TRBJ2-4	TGTGCCAGCAGCTCCGGTGTGGGACTAGCGGGGAAAAACATTCAGTACTTC	CASSSGVGLAGKNIQYF
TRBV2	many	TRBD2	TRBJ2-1	TGTGCCAGCAGTTTCACTAGCGGGAGGGCCGGGGAGCAGTTCTTC	CASSFTSGRAGEQFF
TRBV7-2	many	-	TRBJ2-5	TGTGCCAGCAGCTTTTTCGGGAGATCAGAGACCCAGTACTTC	CASSFFGRSETQYF
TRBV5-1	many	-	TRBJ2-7	TGCGCCAGCAGCTCCTCTCAATACGAGCAGTACTTC	CASSSSQYEQYF
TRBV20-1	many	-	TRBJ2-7	TGCAGTGCTAGATCCAGGGTGTCCTACGAGCAGTACTTC	CSARSRVSYEQYF
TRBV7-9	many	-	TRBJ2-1	TGTGCCAGCGGCGTTGAAGGGTACAATGAGCAGTTCTTC	CASGVEGYNEQFF
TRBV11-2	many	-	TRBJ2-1	TGTGCCAGCAGCTGGGACTCTTACAATGAGCAGTTCTTC	CASSWDSYNEQFF
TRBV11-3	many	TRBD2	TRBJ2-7	TGTGCCAGCAGCCCTCGCTTGGCTAGCGGGAGTAACCCCCTCTCCTACGAGCAGTACTTC	CASSPRLASGSNPLSYEQYF
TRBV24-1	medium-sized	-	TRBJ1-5	TGTGCCACCAGTGATTCCCGACAGGCCCCTAGCAATCAGCCCCAGCATTTT	CATSDSRQAPSNQPQHF
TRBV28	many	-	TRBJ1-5	TGTGCCAGCAGTTCACGGGAGTCCTATAGCAATCAGCCCCAGCATTTT	CASSSRESYSNQPQHF
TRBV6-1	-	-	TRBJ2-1	TGTGCCAGCAGTCCCTCTAGGGACTTAGGTTCCATGGAGCAGTTCTTC	CASSPSRDLGSMEQFF
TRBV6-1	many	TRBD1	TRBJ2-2	TGTGCCAGCACCACACGCAAGGCCGGGACAGGGGATCCGGGTAAAATACAGAACACCGGGGAGCTGTTTTTT	CASTTRKAGTGDPGKIQNTGELFF
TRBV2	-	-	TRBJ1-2	TGTGCCAGCAGGACAGGCCAAACGCGGGGCTACACCTTC	CASRTGQTRGYTF
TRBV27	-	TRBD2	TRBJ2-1	TGTGCCAGCAGTTCATACGGAAGAATAGCGGGAGTGGATGAGCAGTTCTTC	CASSSYGRIAGVDEQFF
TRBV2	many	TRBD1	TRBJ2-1	TGTGCCAGCAGTGAAGCGCAGACAGGGCGGCGGAGCAATGAGCAGTTCTTC	CASSEAQTGRRSNEQFF
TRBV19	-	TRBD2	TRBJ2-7	TGTGCCAGTAGTCCTAGAGGACTAGCGGGACGCTACGAGCAGTACTTC	CASSPRGLAGRYEQYF
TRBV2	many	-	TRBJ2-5	TGTGCCAGCAGTGAAGGCCGCGGGGTAGAAGAGACCCAGTACTTC	CASSEGRGVEETQYF
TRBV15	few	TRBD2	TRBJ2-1	TGTGCCACCAGCGGCCGGGGGGTCCATGAGCAGTTCTTC	CATSGRGVHEQFF